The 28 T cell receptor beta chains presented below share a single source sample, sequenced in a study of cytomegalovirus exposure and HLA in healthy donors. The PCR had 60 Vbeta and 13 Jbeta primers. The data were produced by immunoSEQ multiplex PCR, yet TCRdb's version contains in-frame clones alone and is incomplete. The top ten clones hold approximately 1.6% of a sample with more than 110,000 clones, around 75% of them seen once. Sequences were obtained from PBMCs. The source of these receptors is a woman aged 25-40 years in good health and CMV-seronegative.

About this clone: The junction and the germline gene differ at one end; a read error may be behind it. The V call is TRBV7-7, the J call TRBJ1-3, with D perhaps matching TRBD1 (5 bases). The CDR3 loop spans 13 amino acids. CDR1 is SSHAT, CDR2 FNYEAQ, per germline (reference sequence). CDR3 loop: CASSRQIGNTIYF. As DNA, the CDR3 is TGTGCTAGCAGCCGACAGATTGGAAACACCATATATTTT.

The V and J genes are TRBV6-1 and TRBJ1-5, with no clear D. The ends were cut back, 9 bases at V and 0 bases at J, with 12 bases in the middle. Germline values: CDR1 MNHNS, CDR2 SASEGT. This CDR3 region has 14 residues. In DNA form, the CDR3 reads TGTGCCAGTTTTCCAGGATATAGCAATCAGCCCCAGCATTTT. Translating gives CASFPGYSNQPQHF.

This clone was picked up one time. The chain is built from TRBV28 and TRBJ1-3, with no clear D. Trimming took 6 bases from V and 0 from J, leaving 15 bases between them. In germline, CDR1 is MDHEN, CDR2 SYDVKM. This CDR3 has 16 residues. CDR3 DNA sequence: TGTGCCAGCAGCCCCGGTGGCGGTACCTCTGGAAACACCATATATTTT. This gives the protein CASSPGGGTSGNTIYF.

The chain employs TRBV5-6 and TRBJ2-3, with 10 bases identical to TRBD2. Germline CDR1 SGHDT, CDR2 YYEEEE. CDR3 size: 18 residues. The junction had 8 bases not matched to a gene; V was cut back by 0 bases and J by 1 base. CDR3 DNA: TGTGCCAGCAGCTTGGAAGAGAGCGGGGGGGCAGGCACAGATACGCAGTATTTT. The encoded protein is CASSLEESGGAGTDTQYF.

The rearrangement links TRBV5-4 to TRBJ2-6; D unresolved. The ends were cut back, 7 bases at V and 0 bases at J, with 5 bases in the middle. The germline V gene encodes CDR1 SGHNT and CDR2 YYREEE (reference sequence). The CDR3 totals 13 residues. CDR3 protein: CASFFSGANVLTF. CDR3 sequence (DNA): TGTGCCAGCTTCTTCTCTGGGGCCAACGTCCTGACTTTC.

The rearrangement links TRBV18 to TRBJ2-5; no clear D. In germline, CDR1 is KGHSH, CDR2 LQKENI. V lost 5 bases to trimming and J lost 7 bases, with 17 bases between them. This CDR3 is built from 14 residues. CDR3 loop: CASSSPAGRTTQYF. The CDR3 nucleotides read TGTGCCAGCTCATCCCCAGCAGGTAGAACGACCCAGTACTTC. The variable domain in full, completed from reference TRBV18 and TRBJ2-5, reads NAGVMQNPRHLVRRRGQEARLRCSPMKGHSHVYWYRQLPEEGLKFMVYLQKENIIDESGMPKERFSAEFPKEGPSILRIQQVVRGDSAAYFCASSSPAGRTTQYFGPGTRLLVL.

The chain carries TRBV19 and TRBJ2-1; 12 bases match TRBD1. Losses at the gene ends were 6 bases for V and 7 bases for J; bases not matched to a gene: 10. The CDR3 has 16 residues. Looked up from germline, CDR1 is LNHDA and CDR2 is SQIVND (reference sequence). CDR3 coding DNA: TGTGCCAGTAGGGAGGGTGGGACAGGGGGCTGGAATGAGCAGTTCTTC. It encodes CASREGGTGGWNEQFF.

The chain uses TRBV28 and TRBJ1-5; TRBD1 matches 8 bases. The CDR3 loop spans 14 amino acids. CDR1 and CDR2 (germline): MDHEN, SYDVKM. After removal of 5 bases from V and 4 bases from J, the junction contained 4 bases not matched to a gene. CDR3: CASSVTGGNQPQHF. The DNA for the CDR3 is TGTGCCAGCAGTGTCACAGGGGGGAATCAGCCCCAGCATTTT.

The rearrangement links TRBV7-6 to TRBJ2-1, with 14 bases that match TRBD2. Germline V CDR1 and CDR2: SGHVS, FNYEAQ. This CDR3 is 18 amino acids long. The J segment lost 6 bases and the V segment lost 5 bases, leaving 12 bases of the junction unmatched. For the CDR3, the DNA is TGTGCCAGCAGCCCGACTAGCGGGGGGGCCTCTTTCTCCAATGAGCAGTTCTTC. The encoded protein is CASSPTSGGASFSNEQFF.

CDR3 amino acids: CASSFEQSYEQYF. In DNA, the CDR3 is TGTGCCAGCAGTTTTGAGCAATCTTACGAGCAGTACTTC. This chain joins TRBV6-1 and TRBJ2-7, with D unclear. V lost 5 bases and J 4 bases, leaving 12 bases between the germline ends. Germline lookup yields CDR1 MNHNS and CDR2 SASEGT. This CDR3 region has 13 residues.

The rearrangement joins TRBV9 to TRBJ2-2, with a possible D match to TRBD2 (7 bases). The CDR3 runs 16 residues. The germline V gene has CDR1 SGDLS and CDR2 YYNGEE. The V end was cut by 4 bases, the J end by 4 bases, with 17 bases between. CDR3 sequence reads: CASSWGGRVATGELFF. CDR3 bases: TGTGCCAGCAGCTGGGGGGGGCGGGTGGCCACCGGGGAGCTGTTTTTT.

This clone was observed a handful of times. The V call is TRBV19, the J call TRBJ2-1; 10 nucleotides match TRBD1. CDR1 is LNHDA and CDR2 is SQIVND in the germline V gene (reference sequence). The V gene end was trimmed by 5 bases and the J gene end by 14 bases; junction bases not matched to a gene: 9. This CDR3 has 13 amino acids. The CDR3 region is CASSDVPGTGEFF. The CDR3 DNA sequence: TGTGCCAGTAGTGATGTCCCCGGGACAGGGGAGTTCTTC. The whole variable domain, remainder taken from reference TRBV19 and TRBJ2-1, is DGGITQSPKYLFRKEGQNVTLSCEQNLNHDAMYWYRQDPGQGLRLIYYSQIVNDFQKGDIAEGYSVSREKKESFPLTVTSAQKNPTAFYLCASSDVPGTGEFFGPGTRLTVL.

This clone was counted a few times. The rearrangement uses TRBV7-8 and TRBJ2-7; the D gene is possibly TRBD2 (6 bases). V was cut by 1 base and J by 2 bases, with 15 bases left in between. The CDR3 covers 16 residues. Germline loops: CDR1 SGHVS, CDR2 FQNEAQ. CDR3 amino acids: CASSLGPARGPYEQYF. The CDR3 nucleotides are TGTGCCAGCAGCTTAGGGCCAGCGCGGGGCCCCTACGAGCAGTACTTC.

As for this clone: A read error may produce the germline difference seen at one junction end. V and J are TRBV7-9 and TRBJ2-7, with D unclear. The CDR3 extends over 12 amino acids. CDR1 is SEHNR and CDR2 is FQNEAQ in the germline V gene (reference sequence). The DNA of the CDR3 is TGTTCCAGCAGCCCCACGGTGTACGAGCAGTACTTC. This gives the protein CSSSPTVYEQYF. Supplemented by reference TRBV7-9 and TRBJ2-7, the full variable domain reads DTGVSQNPRHKITKRGQNVTFRCDPISEHNRLYWYRQTLGQGPEFLTYFQNEAQLEKSRLLSDRFSAERPKGSFSTLEIQRTEQGDSAMYLCSSSPTVYEQYFGPGTRLTVT.

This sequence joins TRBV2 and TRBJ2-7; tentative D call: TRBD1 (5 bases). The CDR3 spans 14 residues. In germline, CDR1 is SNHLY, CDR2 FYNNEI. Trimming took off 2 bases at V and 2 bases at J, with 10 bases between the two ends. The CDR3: CASSEQGVTYEQYV. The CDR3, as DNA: TGTGCCAGCAGTGAACAAGGGGTCACCTACGAGCAGTACGTC.

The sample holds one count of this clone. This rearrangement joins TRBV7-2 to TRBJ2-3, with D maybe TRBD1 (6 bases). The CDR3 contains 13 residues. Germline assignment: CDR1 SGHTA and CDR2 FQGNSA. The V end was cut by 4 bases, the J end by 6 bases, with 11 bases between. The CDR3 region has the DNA TGTGCCAGCAGCTCAGCGAGGGGGGATACGCAGTATTTT. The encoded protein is CASSSARGDTQYF.

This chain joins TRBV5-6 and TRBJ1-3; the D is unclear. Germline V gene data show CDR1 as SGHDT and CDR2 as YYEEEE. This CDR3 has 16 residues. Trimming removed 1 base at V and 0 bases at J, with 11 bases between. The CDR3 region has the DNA TGTGCCAGCAGCTTGACAGCTCAGAGCTCTGGAAACACCATATATTTT. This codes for CASSLTAQSSGNTIYF.

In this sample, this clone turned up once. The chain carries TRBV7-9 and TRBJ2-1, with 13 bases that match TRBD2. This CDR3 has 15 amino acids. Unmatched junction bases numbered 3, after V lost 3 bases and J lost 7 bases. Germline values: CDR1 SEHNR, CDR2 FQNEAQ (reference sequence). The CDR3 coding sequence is TGTGCCAGCAGCTTCGGACTAGCGGGAGTTAATGAGCAGTTCTTC. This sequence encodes CASSFGLAGVNEQFF.

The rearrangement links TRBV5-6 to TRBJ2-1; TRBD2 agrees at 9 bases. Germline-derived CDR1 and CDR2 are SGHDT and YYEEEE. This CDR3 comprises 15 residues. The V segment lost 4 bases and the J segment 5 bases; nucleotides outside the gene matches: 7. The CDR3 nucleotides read TGTGCCAGCAGCACAGCGGGAGGAGGGAACAATGAGCAGTTCTTC. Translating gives CASSTAGGGNNEQFF.

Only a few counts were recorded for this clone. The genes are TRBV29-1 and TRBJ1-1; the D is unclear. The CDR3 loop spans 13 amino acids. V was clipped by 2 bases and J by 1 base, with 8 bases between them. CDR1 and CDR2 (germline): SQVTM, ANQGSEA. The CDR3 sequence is CSVEWTGNTEAFF. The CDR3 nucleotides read TGCAGCGTTGAATGGACTGGGAACACTGAAGCTTTCTTT.

The CDR3 spells CASSSYLLGTDTQYF. The CDR3 DNA sequence: TGTGCCAGCAGCTCCTACTTATTGGGCACAGATACGCAGTATTTT. J is TRBJ2-3 and V is TRBV5-6; D is unresolved. From germline, CDR1 is SGHDT and CDR2 YYEEEE. Trimming pared 3 bases from V and 1 base from J, leaving 12 bases between. The CDR3 has 15 residues.

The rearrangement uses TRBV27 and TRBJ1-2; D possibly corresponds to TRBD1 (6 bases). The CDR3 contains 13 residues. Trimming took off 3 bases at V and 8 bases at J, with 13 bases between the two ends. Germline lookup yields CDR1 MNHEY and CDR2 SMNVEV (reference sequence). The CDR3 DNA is TGTGCCAGCAGTTTGCGAGGGGGAAGGGGCTACACCTTC. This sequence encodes CASSLRGGRGYTF.

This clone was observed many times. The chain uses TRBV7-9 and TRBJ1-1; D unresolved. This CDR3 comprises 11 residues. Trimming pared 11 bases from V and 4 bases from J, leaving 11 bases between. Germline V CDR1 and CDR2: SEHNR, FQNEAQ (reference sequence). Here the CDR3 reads CAAGGGTEAFF. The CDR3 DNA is TGTGCCGCCGGAGGTGGCACTGAAGCTTTCTTT. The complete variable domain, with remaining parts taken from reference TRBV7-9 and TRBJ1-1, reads DTGVSQNPRHKITKRGQNVTFRCDPISEHNRLYWYRQTLGQGPEFLTYFQNEAQLEKSRLLSDRFSAERPKGSFSTLEIQRTEQGDSAMYLCAAGGGTEAFFGQGTRLTVV.

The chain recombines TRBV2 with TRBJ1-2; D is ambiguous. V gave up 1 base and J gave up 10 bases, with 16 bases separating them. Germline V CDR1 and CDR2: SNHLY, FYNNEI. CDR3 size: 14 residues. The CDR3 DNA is TGTGCCAGCAGTGAAGGAGGAGCAGTTGCTGCCTACACCTTC. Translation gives CASSEGGAVAAYTF.

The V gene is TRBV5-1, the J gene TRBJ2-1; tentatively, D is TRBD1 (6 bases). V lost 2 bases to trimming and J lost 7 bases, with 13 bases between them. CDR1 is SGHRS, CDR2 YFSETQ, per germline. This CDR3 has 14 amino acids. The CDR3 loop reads CASSFNRAGNEQFF. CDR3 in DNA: TGCGCCAGCAGCTTTAACAGGGCAGGAAATGAGCAGTTCTTC.

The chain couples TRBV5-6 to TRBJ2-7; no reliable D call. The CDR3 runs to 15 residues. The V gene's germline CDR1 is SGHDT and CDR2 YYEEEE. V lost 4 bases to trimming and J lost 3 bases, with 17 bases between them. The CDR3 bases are TGTGCCAGCAGCGATGCTGGCAGGTTCGGCTACGAGCAGTACTTC. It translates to CASSDAGRFGYEQYF.

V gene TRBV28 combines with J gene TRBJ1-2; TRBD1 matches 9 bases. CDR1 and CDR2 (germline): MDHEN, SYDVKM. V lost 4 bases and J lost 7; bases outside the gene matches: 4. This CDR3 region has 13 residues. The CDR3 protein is CASSSQGAAGYTF. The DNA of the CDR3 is TGTGCCAGCAGTTCACAGGGGGCGGCTGGCTACACCTTC.

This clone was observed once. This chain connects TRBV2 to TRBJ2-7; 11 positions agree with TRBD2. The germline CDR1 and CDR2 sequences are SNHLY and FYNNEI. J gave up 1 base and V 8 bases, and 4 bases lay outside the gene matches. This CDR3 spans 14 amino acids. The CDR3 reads CASRRLAGSYEQYV. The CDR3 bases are TGTGCCAGCCGAAGACTAGCGGGATCCTACGAGCAGTACGTC.